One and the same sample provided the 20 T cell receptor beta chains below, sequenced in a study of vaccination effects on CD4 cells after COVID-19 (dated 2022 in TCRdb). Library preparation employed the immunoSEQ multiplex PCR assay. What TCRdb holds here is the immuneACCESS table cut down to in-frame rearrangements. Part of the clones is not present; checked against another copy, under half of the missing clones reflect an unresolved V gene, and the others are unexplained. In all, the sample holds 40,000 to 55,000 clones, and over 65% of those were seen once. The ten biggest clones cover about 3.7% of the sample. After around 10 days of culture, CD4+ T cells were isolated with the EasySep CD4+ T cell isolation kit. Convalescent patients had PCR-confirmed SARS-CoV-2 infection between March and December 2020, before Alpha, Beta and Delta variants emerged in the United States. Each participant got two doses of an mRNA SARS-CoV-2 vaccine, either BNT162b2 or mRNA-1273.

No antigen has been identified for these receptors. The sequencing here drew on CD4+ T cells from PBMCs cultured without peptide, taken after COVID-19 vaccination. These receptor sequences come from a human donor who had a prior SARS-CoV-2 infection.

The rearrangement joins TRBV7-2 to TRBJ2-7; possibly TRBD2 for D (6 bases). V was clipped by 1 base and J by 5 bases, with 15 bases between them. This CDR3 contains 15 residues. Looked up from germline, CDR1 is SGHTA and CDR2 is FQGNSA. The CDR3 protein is CASSLDVGRGDEQYF. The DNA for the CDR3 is TGTGCCAGCAGCTTAGATGTGGGGCGCGGGGACGAGCAGTACTTC. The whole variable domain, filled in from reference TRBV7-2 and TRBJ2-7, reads GAGVSQSPSNKVTEKGKDVELRCDPISGHTALYWYRQSLGQGLEFLIYFQGNSAPDKSGLPSDRFSAERTGGSVSTLTIQRTQQEDSAVYLCASSLDVGRGDEQYFGPGTRLTVT.

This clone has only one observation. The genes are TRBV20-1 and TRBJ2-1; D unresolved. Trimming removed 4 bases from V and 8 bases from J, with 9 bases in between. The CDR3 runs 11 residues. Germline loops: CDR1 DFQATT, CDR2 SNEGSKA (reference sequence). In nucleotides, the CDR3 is TGCAGTGCTATGCGAAGCGATGAGCAGTTCTTC. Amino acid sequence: CSAMRSDEQFF.

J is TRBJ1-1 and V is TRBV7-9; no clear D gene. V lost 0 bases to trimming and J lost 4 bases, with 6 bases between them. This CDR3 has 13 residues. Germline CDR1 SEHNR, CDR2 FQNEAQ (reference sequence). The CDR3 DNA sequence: TGTGCCAGCAGCTTAGCGGCCGGCACTGAAGCTTTCTTT. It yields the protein CASSLAAGTEAFF.

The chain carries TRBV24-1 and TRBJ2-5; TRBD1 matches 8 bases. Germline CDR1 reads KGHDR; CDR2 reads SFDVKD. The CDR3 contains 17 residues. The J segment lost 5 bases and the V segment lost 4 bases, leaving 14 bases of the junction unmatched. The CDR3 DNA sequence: TGTGCCACCAGTGACGACCCATCGCGGACAGGGAGTGAGACCCAGTACTTC. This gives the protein CATSDDPSRTGSETQYF.

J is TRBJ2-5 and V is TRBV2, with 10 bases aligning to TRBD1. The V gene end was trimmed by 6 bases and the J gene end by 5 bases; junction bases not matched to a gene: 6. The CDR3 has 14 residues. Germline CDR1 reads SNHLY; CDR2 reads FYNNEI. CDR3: CASSRQGAGETQYF. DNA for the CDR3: TGTGCCAGCAGCAGACAGGGGGCAGGGGAGACCCAGTACTTC. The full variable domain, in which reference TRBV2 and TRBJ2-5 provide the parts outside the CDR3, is EPEVTQTPSHQVTQMGQEVILRCVPISNHLYFYWYRQILGQKVEFLVSFYNNEISEKSEIFDDQFSVERPDGSNFTLKIRSTKLEDSAMYFCASSRQGAGETQYFGPGTRLLVL.

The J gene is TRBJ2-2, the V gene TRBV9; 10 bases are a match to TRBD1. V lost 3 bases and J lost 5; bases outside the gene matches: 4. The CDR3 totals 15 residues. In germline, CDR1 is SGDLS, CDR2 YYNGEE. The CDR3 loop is CASSARTGGTGELFF. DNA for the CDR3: TGTGCCAGCAGCGCAAGGACAGGGGGAACCGGGGAGCTGTTTTTT.

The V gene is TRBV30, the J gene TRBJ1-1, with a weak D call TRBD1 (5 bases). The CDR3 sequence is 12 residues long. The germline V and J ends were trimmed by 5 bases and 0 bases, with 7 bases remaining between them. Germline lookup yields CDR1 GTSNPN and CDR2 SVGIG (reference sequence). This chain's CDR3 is CAWGALNTEAFF. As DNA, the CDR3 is TGTGCCTGGGGGGCTCTGAACACTGAAGCTTTCTTT. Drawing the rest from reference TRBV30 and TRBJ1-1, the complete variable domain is SQTIHQWPATLVQPVGSPLSLECTVEGTSNPNLYWYRQAAGRGLQLLFYSVGIGQISSEVPQNLSASRPQDRQFILSSKKLLLSDSGFYLCAWGALNTEAFFGQGTRLTVV.

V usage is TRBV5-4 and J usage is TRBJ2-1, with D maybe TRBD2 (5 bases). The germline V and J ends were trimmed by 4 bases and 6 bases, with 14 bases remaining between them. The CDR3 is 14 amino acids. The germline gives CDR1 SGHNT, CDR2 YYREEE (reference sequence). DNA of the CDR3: TGTGCCAGCAGCCTGGGTGAACGGGGCAATGAGCAGTTCTTC. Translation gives CASSLGERGNEQFF.

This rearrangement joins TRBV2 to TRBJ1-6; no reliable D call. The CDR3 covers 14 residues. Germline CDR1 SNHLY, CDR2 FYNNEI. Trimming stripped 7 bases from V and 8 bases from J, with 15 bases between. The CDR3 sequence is CASTIDRTYSPLHF. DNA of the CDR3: TGTGCCAGCACTATTGATCGGACCTATTCACCCCTCCACTTT.

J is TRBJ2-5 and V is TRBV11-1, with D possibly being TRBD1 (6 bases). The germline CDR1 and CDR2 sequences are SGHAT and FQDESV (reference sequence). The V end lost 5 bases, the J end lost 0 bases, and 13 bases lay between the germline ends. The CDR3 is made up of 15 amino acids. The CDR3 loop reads CASSPSQGNQETQYF. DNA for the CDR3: TGTGCCAGCAGCCCTTCTCAGGGGAACCAAGAGACCCAGTACTTC.

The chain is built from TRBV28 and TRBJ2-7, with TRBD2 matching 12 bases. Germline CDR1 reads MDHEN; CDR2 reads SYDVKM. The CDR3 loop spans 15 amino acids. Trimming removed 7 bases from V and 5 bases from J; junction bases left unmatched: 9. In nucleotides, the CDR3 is TGTGCCAGCACCAGTCTAGCGGGAGGGCCTCACGAGCAGTACTTC. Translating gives CASTSLAGGPHEQYF.

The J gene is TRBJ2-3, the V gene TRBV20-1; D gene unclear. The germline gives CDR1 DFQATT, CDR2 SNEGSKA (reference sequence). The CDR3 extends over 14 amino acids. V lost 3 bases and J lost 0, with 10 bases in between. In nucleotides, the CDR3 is TGCAGTGCTAGTCGACCCCTTAGCACAGATACGCAGTATTTT. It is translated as CSASRPLSTDTQYF.

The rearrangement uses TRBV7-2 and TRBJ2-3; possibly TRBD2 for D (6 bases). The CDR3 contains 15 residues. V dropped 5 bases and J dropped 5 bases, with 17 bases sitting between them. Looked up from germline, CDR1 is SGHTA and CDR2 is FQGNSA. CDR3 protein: CASSRADSRGDTQYF. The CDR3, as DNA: TGTGCCAGCAGCAGGGCTGACTCGCGGGGAGATACGCAGTATTTT.

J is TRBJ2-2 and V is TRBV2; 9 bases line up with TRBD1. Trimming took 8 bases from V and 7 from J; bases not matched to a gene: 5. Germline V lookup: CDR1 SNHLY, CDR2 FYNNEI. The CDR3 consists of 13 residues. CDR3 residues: CASRDRVVGELFF. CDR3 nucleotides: TGTGCCAGCCGGGACAGGGTGGTCGGGGAGCTGTTTTTT.

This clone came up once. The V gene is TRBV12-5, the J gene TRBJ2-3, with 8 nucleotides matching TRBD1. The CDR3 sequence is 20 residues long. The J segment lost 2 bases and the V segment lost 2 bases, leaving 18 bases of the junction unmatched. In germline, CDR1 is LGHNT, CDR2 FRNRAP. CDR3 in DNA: TGTGCTAGTGGTTTGTTCTTGCCTCTTATCGGACAGGGAGTCACAGATACGCAGTATTTT. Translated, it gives CASGLFLPLIGQGVTDTQYF.

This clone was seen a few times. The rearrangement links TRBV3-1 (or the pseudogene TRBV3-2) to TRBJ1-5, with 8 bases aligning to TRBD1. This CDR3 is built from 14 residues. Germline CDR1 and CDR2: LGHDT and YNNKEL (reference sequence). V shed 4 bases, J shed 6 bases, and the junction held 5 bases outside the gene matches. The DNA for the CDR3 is TGTGCCAGCAGCCCCCCAGGGGGCCGTCAGCCCCAGCATTTT. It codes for CASSPPGGRQPQHF.

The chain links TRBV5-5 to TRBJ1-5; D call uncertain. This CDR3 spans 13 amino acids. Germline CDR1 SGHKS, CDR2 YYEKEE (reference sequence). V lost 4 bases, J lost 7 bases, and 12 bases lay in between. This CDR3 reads CASSAERWQPQHF. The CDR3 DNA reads TGTGCCAGCAGCGCAGAGAGGTGGCAGCCCCAGCATTTT. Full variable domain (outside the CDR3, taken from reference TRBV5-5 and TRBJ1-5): DAGVTQSPTHLIKTRGQQVTLRCSPISGHKSVSWYQQVLGQGPQFIFQYYEKEERGRGNFPDRFSARQFPNYSSELNVNALLLGDSALYLCASSAERWQPQHFGDGTRLSIL.

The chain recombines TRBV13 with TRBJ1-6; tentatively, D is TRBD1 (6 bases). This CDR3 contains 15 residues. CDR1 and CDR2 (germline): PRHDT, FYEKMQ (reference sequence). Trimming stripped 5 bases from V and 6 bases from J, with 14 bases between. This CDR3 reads CASSRRGAGNSPLHF. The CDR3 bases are TGTGCCAGCAGCCGGAGGGGGGCAGGTAATTCACCCCTCCACTTT. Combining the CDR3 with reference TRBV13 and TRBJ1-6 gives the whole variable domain AAGVIQSPRHLIKEKRETATLKCYPIPRHDTVYWYQQGPGQDPQFLISFYEKMQSDKGSIPDRFSAQQFSDYHSELNMSSLELGDSALYFCASSRRGAGNSPLHFGNGTRLTVT.

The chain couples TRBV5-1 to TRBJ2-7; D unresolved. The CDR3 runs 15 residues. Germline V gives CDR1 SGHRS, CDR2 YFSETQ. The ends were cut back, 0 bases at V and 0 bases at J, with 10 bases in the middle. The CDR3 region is CASSLAAAASYEQYF. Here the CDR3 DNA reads TGCGCCAGCAGCTTGGCCGCGGCGGCCTCCTACGAGCAGTACTTC.

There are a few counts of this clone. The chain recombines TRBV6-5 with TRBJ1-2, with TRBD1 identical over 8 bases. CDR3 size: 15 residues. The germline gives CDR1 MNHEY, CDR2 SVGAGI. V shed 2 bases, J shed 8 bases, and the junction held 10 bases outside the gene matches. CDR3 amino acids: CASSYVQGAFWGYTF. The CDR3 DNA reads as TGTGCCAGCAGTTACGTCCAGGGGGCTTTCTGGGGCTACACCTTC.